The 29 T cell receptor beta chains reported below all come from one sample, sequenced in a study of CD8+ T cells in alopecia areata. The sample's treatment: oral pan-JAK inhibitor, 5-10 mg twice daily. Once RNA had been extracted, it was reverse transcribed into cDNA to act as the sequencing template. Only in-frame clones appear in the TCRdb table, and some are missing; sequencing was by immunoSEQ multiplex PCR. The sample yields more than 95,000 clones, roughly 63% seen once. The sample in question was CD8+ T cells sorted from blood, obtained at week 4, from a patient treated with tofacitinib. The receptors shown here come from a human donor with alopecia areata.

This clone was observed a single time. The chain joins TRBV9 to TRBJ2-5; weak D call: TRBD2 (6 bases). The CDR3 loop spans 15 amino acids. CDR1 SGDLS and CDR2 YYNGEE come from the germline V gene. The V end lost 0 bases, the J end lost 1 base, and 10 bases lay between the germline ends. The CDR3 sequence is CASSVGGVLQETQYF. CDR3 nucleotide sequence: TGTGCCAGCAGCGTAGGGGGGGTCCTCCAAGAGACCCAGTACTTC.

This chain connects TRBV29-1 to TRBJ2-3; a possible D gene is TRBD2 (6 bases). The CDR3 is 12 amino acids. The ends were cut back, 3 bases at V and 4 bases at J, with 8 bases in the middle. Per the germline V gene, CDR1 is SQVTM and CDR2 is ANQGSEA. The chain's CDR3 is CSVEGLSDTQYF. The CDR3 DNA is TGCAGCGTTGAGGGACTGTCAGATACGCAGTATTTT.

The sample holds a few counts of this clone. The V gene is TRBV7-9, the J gene TRBJ2-7; D ambiguous. Germline V lookup: CDR1 SEHNR, CDR2 FQNEAQ (reference sequence). With 3 bases removed from V and 2 bases from J, the gap between germline ends came to 14 bases. The CDR3 loop spans 15 amino acids. The DNA for the CDR3 is TGTGCCAGCAGCTTGCTGATCAGAGAGGCCTACGAGCAGTACTTC. Its translation is CASSLLIREAYEQYF.

Regarding this clone: One end of the junction is discordant with germline, which a read error may explain. This chain links TRBV23-1 with TRBJ2-7, with D perhaps assigned TRBD1 or TRBD2 (6 bases each). TRBV23-1 is labeled an ORF, and its function is uncertain. This CDR3 contains 15 residues. CDR3 nucleotide sequence: TGCGCCAGCAGTCACAAGAGGGGGGAGCCCTACGGGCAGTACTTC. It yields the protein CASSHKRGEPYGQYF.

This clone was counted a few times. The rearrangement joins TRBV9 to TRBJ2-3, with D perhaps TRBD2 (5 bases). Germline assignment: CDR1 SGDLS and CDR2 YYNGEE. Trimming cost V 0 bases and J 5 bases, with 10 bases left between them. The CDR3 covers 14 residues. The CDR3 spells CASSVETGIDTQYF. Here the CDR3 DNA reads TGTGCCAGCAGCGTAGAGACCGGGATAGATACGCAGTATTTT.

V is TRBV15 and J is TRBJ2-7; TRBD2 agrees at 7 bases. Germline values: CDR1 LNHNV, CDR2 YYDKDF (reference sequence). Trimming removed 5 bases from V and 5 bases from J; junction bases left unmatched: 6. This CDR3 spans 13 amino acids. The CDR3 DNA reads TGTGCCACCAGCCTAGCGGTCGACAACGAGCAGTACTTC. Its protein is CATSLAVDNEQYF. Together with reference TRBV15 and TRBJ2-7, the CDR3 gives the full variable domain: DAMVIQNPRYQVTQFGKPVTLSCSQTLNHNVMYWYQQKSSQAPKLLFHYYDKDFNNEADTPDNFQSRRPNTSFCFLDIRSPGLGDTAMYLCATSLAVDNEQYFGPGTRLTVT.

This clone came up a few times. V is TRBV2 and J is TRBJ2-5; no reliable D call. CDR3 length: 13 amino acids. Germline V CDR1 and CDR2: SNHLY, FYNNEI. V was shortened by 2 bases and J by 3 bases, with 7 bases between the two germline ends. Here the CDR3 DNA reads TGTGCCAGCAGTGAACTCTGGGAAGAGACCCAGTACTTC. It encodes CASSELWEETQYF.

The rearrangement joins TRBV9 to TRBJ2-3; tentatively, D is TRBD2 (6 bases). Trimming cost V 3 bases and J 2 bases, with 16 bases left between them. CDR3 size: 16 residues. In germline, CDR1 is SGDLS, CDR2 YYNGEE. The CDR3 is CASSAYSGESTDTQYF. The CDR3 DNA reads as TGTGCCAGCAGCGCTTATAGCGGAGAGTCCACAGATACGCAGTATTTT.

The chain has TRBV5-4 and TRBJ1-6, with 8 nucleotides matching TRBD1. CDR3 length: 16 residues. V lost 3 bases to trimming and J lost 9 bases; unmatched junction nucleotides: 11. Germline V gene sequence: CDR1 SGHNT, CDR2 YYREEE (reference sequence). CDR3 nucleotides: TGTGCCAGCAGCTCCGCGGACAGGGCTGATTCTTCACCCCTCCACTTT. Translated: CASSSADRADSSPLHF.

The chain combines TRBV7-6 with TRBJ1-2; maybe TRBD1 (5 bases). Deletions cut 5 bases from V and 8 bases from J, with 30 bases between. The CDR3 is 18 residues long. Germline assignment: CDR1 SGHVS and CDR2 FNYEAQ. CDR3 amino acids: CASSPGARGASLIRGYTF. The DNA for the CDR3 is TGTGCCAGCAGCCCCGGCGCGCGGGGCGCCAGTCTGATTCGGGGCTACACCTTC.

V gene TRBV29-1 combines with J gene TRBJ2-3, with D perhaps TRBD1 (5 bases). The germline V gene encodes CDR1 SQVTM and CDR2 ANQGSEA. CDR3 length: 16 amino acids. V was cut by 6 bases and J by 1 base, with 20 bases left in between. CDR3 in amino acids: CSVVDRQTHRTDTQYF. The CDR3 bases are TGCAGCGTCGTTGACAGACAGACCCATCGCACAGATACGCAGTATTTT.

The chain is built from TRBV30 and TRBJ2-5; the D call may be TRBD1 or TRBD2 (5 bases each). There are 15 residues in the CDR3. Trimming took off 5 bases at V and 1 base at J, with 17 bases between the two ends. The V gene's germline CDR1 is GTSNPN and CDR2 SVGIG (reference sequence). This CDR3 is CAWGWGVGLQETQYF. CDR3 DNA sequence: TGTGCCTGGGGCTGGGGAGTGGGGCTCCAAGAGACCCAGTACTTC.

The V call is TRBV5-1, the J call TRBJ2-3, with D maybe TRBD1 (6 bases). Germline loops: CDR1 SGHRS, CDR2 YFSETQ. V was shortened by 4 bases and J by 4 bases, with 10 bases between the two germline ends. This CDR3 is 13 amino acids long. CDR3: CASSADSPDTQYF. The CDR3 nucleotides are TGCGCCAGCAGCGCGGACAGCCCAGATACGCAGTATTTT.

The rearrangement links TRBV29-1 to TRBJ2-7; D is possibly TRBD1 or TRBD2 (5 bases each). CDR3 length equals 15 residues. CDR1 SQVTM and CDR2 ANQGSEA come from the germline V gene. V dropped 6 bases and J dropped 0 bases, with 18 bases sitting between them. Here the CDR3 reads CSVTGTESSSYEQYF. CDR3 nucleotides: TGCAGCGTGACCGGGACCGAGTCCAGCTCCTACGAGCAGTACTTC.

This clone appeared a single time. CDR3 sequence reads: CASSLDDGGYTF. CDR3 coding DNA: TGCGCCAGCAGCTTGGACGACGGTGGCTACACCTTC. The chain combines TRBV5-1 with TRBJ1-2; D remains unclear. The CDR3 covers 12 residues. Germline CDR1 is SGHRS and CDR2 is YFSETQ. V dropped 0 bases and J dropped 7 bases, with 7 bases sitting between them.

The rearrangement joins TRBV12-5 to TRBJ1-5; no clear D. Per germline, CDR1 LGHNT and CDR2 FRNRAP. This CDR3 has 14 residues. Trimming left V 4 bases short and J 3 bases short, with 10 bases between. The CDR3 sequence: CASGSFGYNQPQHF. CDR3 nucleotide sequence: TGTGCTAGTGGTTCCTTTGGGTACAATCAGCCCCAGCATTTT.

This rearrangement joins TRBV7-8 to TRBJ1-2, with D tentatively TRBD1 (6 bases). Trimming left V 3 bases short and J 8 bases short, with 13 bases between. The germline V gene has CDR1 SGHVS and CDR2 FQNEAQ. This CDR3 has 13 amino acids. This chain's CDR3 is CASSFRGRDGYTF. The CDR3 nucleotides read TGTGCCAGCAGCTTCAGGGGTAGGGACGGCTACACCTTC.

V usage is TRBV29-1 and J usage is TRBJ2-6; D remains ambiguous. CDR3 length: 14 amino acids. Germline V lookup: CDR1 SQVTM, CDR2 ANQGSEA. Trimming removed 3 bases from V and 2 bases from J, with 8 bases in between. CDR3 DNA: TGCAGCGTTGAGTTGAGCCCTGGGGCCAACGTCCTGACTTTC. Translation: CSVELSPGANVLTF.

The chain recombines TRBV2 with TRBJ2-3; a weak D match, TRBD1 (6 bases). Germline values: CDR1 SNHLY, CDR2 FYNNEI. CDR3 length: 15 amino acids. V gave up 0 bases and J gave up 1 base, with 8 bases separating them. The CDR3 DNA reads TGTGCCAGCAGTGAAGCGGGGGCTGGCACAGATACGCAGTATTTT. As protein: CASSEAGAGTDTQYF.

The chain uses TRBV29-1 and TRBJ2-1; the D is unclear. V was pared by 4 bases and J by 0 bases, with 7 bases between. CDR1 is SQVTM, CDR2 ANQGSEA, per germline. CDR3 length: 13 residues. CDR3 residues: CSVVTSSYNEQFF. CDR3 nucleotides: TGCAGCGTTGTGACGAGCTCCTACAATGAGCAGTTCTTC.

The rearrangement joins TRBV4-1 to TRBJ1-5; no firm D call. CDR1 and CDR2 (germline): MGHRA, YSYEKL. The CDR3 loop spans 16 amino acids. The V end was cut by 0 bases, the J end by 1 base, with 10 bases between. CDR3 residues: CASSQDPGASNQPQHF. CDR3 DNA: TGCGCCAGCAGCCAAGATCCGGGCGCAAGCAATCAGCCCCAGCATTTT.

Only a few counts were recorded for this clone. The chain employs TRBV30 and TRBJ2-7; D ambiguous. CDR1 and CDR2 (germline): GTSNPN, SVGIG (reference sequence). The CDR3 spans 12 residues. V lost 5 bases, J lost 6 bases, and 14 bases lay in between. The CDR3 spells CAWGANGLEQYF. CDR3 coding DNA: TGTGCCTGGGGAGCGAACGGCCTCGAGCAGTACTTC.

The chain combines TRBV29-1 with TRBJ2-3; D not certain. Germline CDR1 and CDR2: SQVTM and ANQGSEA. CDR3 length: 14 amino acids. Trimming pared 6 bases from V and 2 bases from J, leaving 15 bases between. The CDR3 DNA reads as TGCAGCGTGTTGACACCGATCTCCACAGATACGCAGTATTTT. It specifies CSVLTPISTDTQYF.

The chain recombines TRBV7-8 with TRBJ1-4, with unresolved D. Deletions cut 3 bases from V and 8 bases from J, with 10 bases between. CDR1 and CDR2 (germline): SGHVS, FQNEAQ. The CDR3 sequence is 13 residues long. CDR3 DNA: TGTGCCAGCAGCTTCTCCGACCCGGAAAAACTGTTTTTT. Its translation is CASSFSDPEKLFF.

The chain recombines TRBV7-9 with TRBJ2-4; D is perhaps TRBD1 or TRBD2 (5 bases each). The CDR3 contains 15 residues. Trimming cost V 5 bases and J 6 bases, with 17 bases left between them. Germline CDR1 and CDR2: SEHNR and FQNEAQ (reference sequence). The CDR3 loop is CASSDGGREVNIQYF. The CDR3 coding sequence is TGTGCCAGCAGCGATGGGGGAAGAGAAGTAAACATTCAGTACTTC.

The chain couples TRBV4-3 to TRBJ2-7, with TRBD2 matching over 7 bases. The CDR3 is made up of 13 amino acids. CDR1 and CDR2 from the germline V gene are LGHNA and YSLEER. The V segment lost 3 bases and the J segment 4 bases; nucleotides outside the gene matches: 3. The CDR3 coding sequence is TGCGCCAGCAGCCAGGGAGGGATGTACGAGCAGTACTTC. Translating gives CASSQGGMYEQYF.

In this sample, this clone turned up a few times. This chain joins TRBV29-1 and TRBJ2-7, with a weak D call TRBD1 (6 bases). There are 15 residues in the CDR3. V was trimmed by 3 bases and J by 2 bases, leaving 17 bases between them. The V gene's germline CDR1 is SQVTM and CDR2 ANQGSEA. The CDR3 coding sequence is TGCAGCGTTGAGGGGACACCCTACGGAACCTACGAGCAGTACTTC. Protein: CSVEGTPYGTYEQYF.

The table lists this clone with a few counts. This chain joins TRBV7-9 and TRBJ2-7; the D is unclear. Trimming removed 0 bases from V and 5 bases from J, with 8 bases in between. CDR3 length equals 13 residues. Germline loops: CDR1 SEHNR, CDR2 FQNEAQ (reference sequence). CDR3 region: CASSLARADEQYF. As DNA, the CDR3 is TGTGCCAGCAGCTTAGCGCGAGCCGACGAGCAGTACTTC.

The chain carries TRBV19 and TRBJ2-1, with 7 bases identical to TRBD1. This CDR3 comprises 16 residues. Germline loops: CDR1 LNHDA, CDR2 SQIVND (reference sequence). The V and J ends lost 5 bases and 0 bases, in that order; junction bases with no gene match: 7. CDR3 sequence reads: CASSPPGQSSYNEQFF. The CDR3 region has the DNA TGTGCCAGTAGTCCGCCGGGACAGAGCTCCTACAATGAGCAGTTCTTC.